This is a list of T cell receptor beta chains from one sample in a study of blood T cell repertoires in COVID-19. Clones were read by immunoSEQ multiplex PCR, and TCRdb kept only the in-frame ones, dropping some. The data contain tens of thousands of clones, about nine tenths of them singletons. Material for sequencing was peripheral blood. All receptors derive from a human donor in a cohort sampled during active COVID-19. CDR3s include the opening cysteine and the closing phenylalanine or tryptophan. The order of the fields is J gene, D gene, V gene, CDR3 DNA, CDR3 protein. The D gene is left open where the match is weak.

TRBJ1-2,.,TRBV7-9,TGTGCCAGCAGCCGATTTCAGGTTCCATATGGCTACACCTTC,CASSRFQVPYGYTF
TRBJ2-6,TRBD1,TRBV6-1,TGTGCCAGCAGTGTTTACAGGGGATCAGGAGGGGCCAACGTCCTGACTTTC,CASSVYRGSGGANVLTF
TRBJ2-2,TRBD2,TRBV5-4,TGTGCCAGCAGCTTGGTCAGCGGGGGGGCGGCCGGGGAGCTGTTTTTT,CASSLVSGGAAGELFF
TRBJ1-2,TRBD1,TRBV7-2,TGTGCCAGCAGCTTAACAGGGGACTCCGGGGCCGGCTACACCTTC,CASSLTGDSGAGYTF
TRBJ1-3,.,TRBV5-1,TGCGCCAGCAGCTTGAGTGGTCAGTCGTCTGGAAACACCATATATTTT,CASSLSGQSSGNTIYF
TRBJ1-2,.,TRBV6-5,TGTGCCAGCAGGGTTGGACAACGGTATGGCTACACCTTC,CASRVGQRYGYTF
TRBJ1-6,.,TRBV4-3,TGCGCCAGCAGCCAAGATTGGACCCGGGGGTCACCCCTCCACTTT,CASSQDWTRGSPLHF
TRBJ2-2,.,TRBV18,TGTGCCAGCTCACCGGGGGCGTCCACCGGGGAGCTGTTTTTT,CASSPGASTGELFF
TRBJ2-5,TRBD1,TRBV10-3,TGTGCCATCAAGGAGACAGGGGTGCAAGAAGGGACCCAGTACTTC,CAIKETGVQEGTQYF
TRBJ1-1,.,TRBV5-1,TGCGCCAGCAGCTTGGAGAGACAAAACACTGAAGCTTTCTTT,CASSLERQNTEAFF